The clone carrying this TCR beta chain came up a few times. The table came from immunoSEQ multiplex PCR; TCRdb's copy has only in-frame clones and leaves some out. Of approximately 61,000 clones in the sample, 60% to 80% are singletons; the top ten hold 20% to 25%. This specimen comes from a study of blood T cell repertoires in COVID-19. Overall study context: Researchers got acute and convalescent COVID-19 samples from the United States, Italy and Spain. Nucleic acid was either cDNA or gDNA, and it came from T cells, B-cell-depleted T cells, or PBMCs.

Germline V gene data show CDR1 as SGHRS and CDR2 as YFSETQ. This CDR3 spans 15 amino acids. The trim removed 6 bases at V and 1 base at J, leaving 3 bases unmatched. This receptor was identified in an elderly man with active or convalescent COVID-19. This chain joins TRBV5-1 and TRBJ2-3; 12 nucleotides align to TRBD2. Sequencing was carried out using peripheral blood. In DNA form, the CDR3 reads TGCGCCAGCACGGGACTAGCGGGCCGCACAGATACGCAGTATTTT. Its translation is CASTGLAGRTDTQYF.